Sequencing of this TCR beta chain was carried out in a study of blood T cell repertoires in COVID-19 (dated by TCRdb to the early 2020s). Regarding the research as a whole: Samples covering the acute and convalescent phases of COVID-19 were provided by collaborators in the United States, Italy and Spain. The prospective study material was composed of cDNA or gDNA derived from T cells, B-cell-depleted T cells, or PBMCs. Deeply sampled blood TCRbeta repertoires from subjects exposed to, actively infected with, or recovered from COVID-19 were included in the dataset. A freely available public database, intended as a resource for researchers studying the immune response to SARS-CoV-2, is where the repertoires were released. Samples came from the ongoing ImmuneRACE study (first 160 participants) plus 1,254 subjects from 6 global collaborators. The sample metadata nearly always contained a de-identified subject ID, COVID-19 status, age in years and sex. HLA class I and class II types, where available, came from metadata supplied by the sample provider rather than from assay-based typing. Results the study describes overall, beyond this receptor: How much clinical and demographic metadata was included differed by source and by participant, and the metadata was provided uncurated.

To note about this clone: The clone's antigen remains unknown. No base-level quality is on record; no much larger clone is a single base apart.

At the junction V is shortened by 0 bases and J by 2 bases, with 10 bases in between. For CDR1 and CDR2, the germline V gene lists SGHNT and YENEEA. The CDR3 has 15 amino acids, counting the end cysteine and phenylalanine. Of the read, only the CDR3 DNA is kept; its 45 bases are in frame from base 1. Collaborating institutions collected whole blood in K2EDTA tubes following their own protocols. For TCRbeta analysis, collaborator samples were shipped as frozen whole blood, as isolated PBMCs, or as DNA extracted from either sample type. TCRbeta CDR3 regions were amplified from genomic DNA using the immunoSEQ Assay, a bias-controlled multiplex PCR. Under the source paper's analysis protocol: The number of nucleated cells in each sample was estimated from the amplification of reference gene primers within the assay. To quantify the absolute abundance of each unique TCRbeta CDR3 rearrangement, sequence reads were collapsed and filtered. Productive Simpson clonality was computed per sample as the square root of Simpson's diversity index over productive rearrangements. The source is immuneACCESS, and TCRdb retained only in-frame sequences with V and J called. Part of the clones is not carried over; for the studies checked, unresolved V genes explain less than half of this, and the remainder is unexplained. Clonal size and the V and J genes are those of that table, whereas D and trimming came from the DNA. The sample yields roughly 100,000 clones; nearly 85% were counted once. The ten largest clones add up to approximately 12% of the sample.

The chain employs TRBV11-3 and TRBJ2-5, and possibly TRBD1, on 6 matching bases. The specimen was peripheral blood. This TCR was sampled from a human donor in a cohort sampled during active or convalescent COVID-19. In nucleotides, the sequence is TGTGCCAGCAGCTTAGATGGGGGCGAGCAAGAGACCCAGTACTTC. Translated, this is CASSLDGGEQETQYF.